This T cell receptor beta chain emerged from a study of control samples from healthy donors and cancer patients. For this clone: The sample carries other DNA sequences with the same CDR3.

CDR3 length: 13 amino acids. The trim removed 6 bases at V and 8 bases at J, leaving 9 bases unmatched. Germline CDR1 and CDR2: SQVTM and ANQGSEA. Libraries were prepared by immunoSEQ multiplex PCR; TCRdb keeps only in-frame clonotypes and omits some of them. Of 55,000 to 75,000 clones listed, 87% are singletons. The V call is TRBV29-1, the J call TRBJ2-1, with TRBD1 matching over 8 bases. The sequence was collected from a woman between 45 and 65 years old with head and neck cancer. Sequencing input: PBMCs. The CDR3 DNA sequence: TGCAGCGTCGGCAGGGGGCTCAGCGATGAGCAGTTCTTC. Translation: CSVGRGLSDEQFF.